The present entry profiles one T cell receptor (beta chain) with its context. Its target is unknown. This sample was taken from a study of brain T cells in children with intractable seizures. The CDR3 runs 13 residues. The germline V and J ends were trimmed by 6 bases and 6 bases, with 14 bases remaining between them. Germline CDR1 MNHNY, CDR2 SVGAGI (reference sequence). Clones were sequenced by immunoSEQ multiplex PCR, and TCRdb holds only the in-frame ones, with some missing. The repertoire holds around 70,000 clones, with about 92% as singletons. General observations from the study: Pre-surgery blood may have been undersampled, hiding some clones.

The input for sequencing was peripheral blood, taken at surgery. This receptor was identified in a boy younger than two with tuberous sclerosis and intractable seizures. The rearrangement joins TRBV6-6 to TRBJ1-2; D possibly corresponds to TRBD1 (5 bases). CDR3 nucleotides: TGTGCCAGCAGCCCCGGGGGGGGGAATGGCTACACCTTC. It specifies CASSPGGGNGYTF.